The 25 T cell receptor beta chains presented below share a single source sample, sequenced in a study of early T cells in non-severe SARS-CoV-2 infection. TCRdb itself ran the 5' RACE reads through MiXCR, one entry per CDR3 protein. The sample has tens of thousands of distinct CDR3 sequences, over 9% seen once. Specimen: whole blood. These receptors originate from an adult who was a healthcare worker with PCR-confirmed SARS-CoV-2 infection or an uninfected control (not recorded which).

Only a few counts were recorded for this clonotype. V gene TRBV20-1 combines with J gene TRBJ2-5, with a possible D match to TRBD1 (5 bases). Per the germline V gene, CDR1 is DFQATT and CDR2 is SNEGSKA (reference sequence). The CDR3 sequence is 14 residues long. The ends were cut back, 0 bases at V and 1 base at J, with 9 bases in the middle. CDR3 sequence reads: CSARDWGSQETQYF. The CDR3 DNA reads TGCAGTGCTAGAGATTGGGGCTCCCAAGAGACCCAGTACTTC.

The table lists this clonotype with many counts. The J gene is TRBJ2-3, the V gene TRBV5-1; 8 nucleotides line up with TRBD2. Losses at the gene ends were 5 bases for V and 1 base for J; bases not matched to a gene: 6. The CDR3 has 15 residues. CDR1 and CDR2 from the germline V gene are SGHRS and YFSETQ. CDR3 coding DNA: TGCGCCAGCAGACGTAGCGGGATGGGCACAGATACGCAGTATTTT. This translates into CASRRSGMGTDTQYF.

The rearrangement uses TRBV12-3 or TRBV12-4 and TRBJ2-7; D unclear. Trimming cost V 0 bases and J 0 bases, with 3 bases left between them. This CDR3 spans 13 amino acids. CDR3 loop: CASSLASSYEQYF. CDR3 in DNA: TGTGCCAGCAGTTTAGCAAGCTCCTACGAGCAGTACTTC.

The chain recombines TRBV25-1 with TRBJ2-4, with D tentatively TRBD2 (5 bases). Germline V lookup: CDR1 MGHDK, CDR2 SYGVNS. The CDR3 is made up of 15 amino acids. Deletions cut 0 bases from V and 0 bases from J, with 6 bases between. DNA for the CDR3: TGTGCCAGCAGTGAATACGGGGAAGCCAAAAACATTCAGTACTTC. Amino acids: CASSEYGEAKNIQYF.

This clonotype showed up many times. CDR3 sequence: CASGGLDRDDKAFF. CDR3 bases: TGTGCCAGCGGAGGCCTGGACAGGGACGATAAAGCTTTCTTT. The chain is built from TRBV6-5 and TRBJ1-1, with 8 bases matching TRBD1. Germline V lookup: CDR1 MNHEY, CDR2 SVGAGI. The CDR3 covers 14 residues. V was clipped by 8 bases and J by 9 bases; unmatched bases: 14.

The chain recombines TRBV6-2 or TRBV6-3 with TRBJ2-1, with 8 bases matching TRBD1. CDR1 and CDR2 from the germline V gene are MNHEY and SVGEGT. The CDR3 is 13 residues long. The junction had 7 bases not matched to a gene; V was cut back by 11 bases and J by 4 bases. The CDR3 is CAGQGDLYNEQFF. The CDR3 bases are TGTGCCGGACAGGGTGACTTGTACAATGAGCAGTTCTTC.

There are a few counts of this clonotype. The rearrangement joins TRBV4-3 to TRBJ2-7, with 13 bases identical to TRBD2. The germline gives CDR1 LGHNA, CDR2 YSLEER. Unmatched junction bases numbered 7, after V lost 2 bases and J lost 6 bases. The CDR3 is 16 amino acids. The CDR3, as DNA: TGCGCCAGCAGCCAAACACTAGCGGGAGGGCCTGGCGAGCAGTACTTC. Translating gives CASSQTLAGGPGEQYF.

The chain employs TRBV21-1 and TRBJ1-6; TRBD1 is taken as the D call from the table, unchecked against the DNA. TRBV21-1 corresponds to a pseudogene. The CDR3 extends over 14 amino acids. CDR3 DNA: TGTGCCAGGGCCCCCGGGATCTATAATTCACCCCTCCACTTT. Translating it yields CARAPGIYNSPLHF.

This sequence joins TRBV27 and TRBJ1-4, with 8 nucleotides matching TRBD1. Germline trimming cut 5 bases from V and 8 bases from J; bases unmatched to any gene: 7. Germline CDR1 is MNHEY and CDR2 is SMNVEV (reference sequence). The CDR3 runs 14 residues. CDR3 in amino acids: CASSRGQAGEKLFF. As DNA, the CDR3 is TGTGCCAGCAGTAGGGGACAGGCGGGAGAAAAACTGTTTTTT.

This clonotype turned up a few times. The rearrangement links TRBV7-9 to TRBJ2-2, with D possibly TRBD1 on 6 matching bases. Germline V gene lookup returns CDR1 SEHNR and CDR2 FQNEAQ (reference sequence). The V and J ends lost 2 bases and 3 bases respectively, with 7 bases between them. CDR3 size: 14 residues. As DNA, the CDR3 is TGTGCCAGCAGCTTACCAGGGGACACCGGGGAGCTGTTTTTT. Translated, it gives CASSLPGDTGELFF.

V is TRBV20-1 and J is TRBJ2-3; no definite D call. Trimming cost V 6 bases and J 4 bases, with 5 bases left between them. This CDR3 is 10 amino acids long. CDR1 is DFQATT and CDR2 is SNEGSKA in the germline V gene (reference sequence). CDR3 nucleotides: TGCAGTGCCGCTTCAGATACGCAGTATTTT. Translation gives CSAASDTQYF.

This clonotype was seen many times. The DNA of the CDR3 is TGTGCCAGCAGCTCGCGAGCGAGTTCCCCGGGACTAGCGGCCTACAATGAGCAGTTCTTC. Amino acid sequence: CASSSRASSPGLAAYNEQFF. The chain recombines TRBV5-5 with TRBJ2-1, with 11 bases fitting TRBD2. V shed 3 bases, J shed 2 bases, and the junction held 16 bases outside the gene matches. The germline V gene encodes CDR1 SGHKS and CDR2 YYEKEE (reference sequence). The CDR3 contains 20 residues.

This clonotype was found many times. The chain links TRBV29-1 to TRBJ2-1; D perhaps matches TRBD1 (5 bases). The V gene's germline CDR1 is SQVTM and CDR2 ANQGSEA. The CDR3 spans 13 residues. V was shortened by 6 bases and J by 3 bases, with 12 bases between the two germline ends. DNA for the CDR3: TGCAGCGTAGTCGACAGCAACTACAATGAGCAGTTCTTC. It is translated as CSVVDSNYNEQFF.

This clonotype was detected many times. The chain joins TRBV2 to TRBJ2-7; 8 bases fit TRBD1. V trimming: 4 bases; J trimming: 4 bases; junction bases outside the gene matches: 6. CDR1 is SNHLY, CDR2 FYNNEI, per germline. The CDR3 covers 14 residues. CDR3 in amino acids: CASSAGTGLYEQYF. The CDR3 nucleotides are TGTGCCAGCAGTGCCGGGACAGGTCTATACGAGCAGTACTTC. The full variable domain, completed using reference TRBV2 and TRBJ2-7, is EPEVTQTPSHQVTQMGQEVILRCVPISNHLYFYWYRQILGQKVEFLVSFYNNEISEKSEIFDDQFSVERPDGSNFTLKIRSTKLEDSAMYFCASSAGTGLYEQYFGPGTRLTVT.

The rearrangement joins TRBV7-2 to TRBJ2-1; D is uncertain. The CDR3 spans 12 residues. Trimming shortened V by 5 bases and J by 11 bases, and 13 bases separated the two germline ends. Germline assignment: CDR1 SGHTA and CDR2 FQGNSA. The CDR3 region has the DNA TGTGCCAGCAGCCCCGCCCCGGCTAAGCAGTTCTTC. It encodes CASSPAPAKQFF.

This clonotype has just a few counts. The chain employs TRBV29-1 and TRBJ1-1; tentatively, D is TRBD1 (5 bases). The CDR3 length is 12 residues. CDR1 is SQVTM and CDR2 is ANQGSEA in the germline V gene. Trimming shortened V by 4 bases and J by 6 bases, and 12 bases separated the two germline ends. The CDR3 spells CSVVEGEAEAFF. The DNA for the CDR3 is TGCAGCGTTGTGGAAGGGGAAGCTGAAGCTTTCTTT.

There are a few counts of this clonotype. The rearrangement links TRBV7-6 to TRBJ2-5; 7 bases fit TRBD2. The V and J ends lost 3 bases and 2 bases, in that order; junction bases with no gene match: 6. Germline-derived CDR1 and CDR2 are SGHVS and FNYEAQ. The CDR3 has 15 residues. The CDR3 reads CASSFTAGAQETQYF. As DNA, the CDR3 is TGTGCCAGCAGCTTCACGGCGGGAGCTCAAGAGACCCAGTACTTC.

The rearrangement uses TRBV13 and TRBJ2-3; 13 nucleotides match TRBD2. V shed 5 bases, J shed 2 bases, and the junction held 4 bases outside the gene matches. This CDR3 is 16 amino acids long. In germline, CDR1 is PRHDT, CDR2 FYEKMQ (reference sequence). DNA for the CDR3: TGTGCCAGCAGCCCGGGACTAGCGGGATACACAGATACGCAGTATTTT. This encodes CASSPGLAGYTDTQYF. Combining the CDR3 with reference TRBV13 and TRBJ2-3 gives the whole variable domain AAGVIQSPRHLIKEKRETATLKCYPIPRHDTVYWYQQGPGQDPQFLISFYEKMQSDKGSIPDRFSAQQFSDYHSELNMSSLELGDSALYFCASSPGLAGYTDTQYFGPGTRLTVL.

This clonotype has a handful of counts. CDR3 region: CASRPQGASGSDEQYF. DNA for the CDR3: TGTGCCAGTAGGCCACAGGGTGCAAGCGGGAGTGATGAGCAGTACTTC. The J gene is TRBJ2-7, the V gene TRBV19, with 8 nucleotides matching TRBD2. Germline V lookup: CDR1 LNHDA, CDR2 SQIVND (reference sequence). The CDR3 is 16 residues long. J lost 7 bases, V lost 6 bases, and 17 bases had no gene match.

Regarding this clonotype: The junction departs from germline at one end; a sequencing error may be responsible. The chain uses TRBV15 and TRBJ1-2; no definite D call. This CDR3 has 15 amino acids. Germline V gene sequence: CDR1 LNHNV, CDR2 YYDKDF (reference sequence). The CDR3 DNA reads as TGTGCCACCAACAGAGACCCGACATCTAACTATGGCTACACCTTC. This gives the protein CATNRDPTSNYGYTF.

The V call is TRBV20-1, the J call TRBJ2-7; 7 nucleotides align to TRBD2. V was pared by 1 base and J by 3 bases, with 9 bases of the junction left unmatched. CDR1 and CDR2 from the germline V gene are DFQATT and SNEGSKA (reference sequence). This CDR3 has 15 amino acids. The CDR3 DNA reads as TGCAGTGCTAGAGTATCGCTAGCGGAGATCTACGAGCAGTACTTC. Its protein product is CSARVSLAEIYEQYF.

This clonotype was detected only a few times. CDR3 sequence reads: CASATGTAAGANVLTF. The DNA for the CDR3 is TGTGCCAGCGCGACAGGGACGGCAGCTGGGGCCAACGTCCTGACTTTC. V is TRBV27 and J is TRBJ2-6, with TRBD1 identical over 7 bases. V gave up 8 bases and J gave up 2 bases; unmatched junction bases: 9. CDR3 length: 16 residues. Germline lookup yields CDR1 MNHEY and CDR2 SMNVEV (reference sequence).

There are a few counts of this clonotype. The gene calls are TRBV2 and TRBJ1-5, with D possibly TRBD1 on 6 matching bases. This CDR3 spans 14 amino acids. Germline CDR1 is SNHLY and CDR2 is FYNNEI. V was trimmed by 7 bases and J by 5 bases, leaving 15 bases between them. The CDR3 nucleotides read TGTGCCAGCACCTCAGGGGTATCGCATCAGCCCCAGCATTTT. This sequence encodes CASTSGVSHQPQHF. The complete variable domain, with remaining parts taken from reference TRBV2 and TRBJ1-5, reads EPEVTQTPSHQVTQMGQEVILRCVPISNHLYFYWYRQILGQKVEFLVSFYNNEISEKSEIFDDQFSVERPDGSNFTLKIRSTKLEDSAMYFCASTSGVSHQPQHFGDGTRLSIL.

This clonotype has only a few counts. The chain is built from TRBV3-1 and TRBJ1-2; a weak D match, TRBD1 (5 bases). V dropped 1 base and J dropped 11 bases, with 14 bases sitting between them. The germline gives CDR1 LGHDT, CDR2 YNNKEL (reference sequence). This CDR3 comprises 13 residues. The chain's CDR3 is CASSQAGGEDYTF. CDR3 DNA: TGTGCCAGCAGCCAAGCCGGGGGAGAAGATTACACCTTC.

This chain uses TRBV18 with TRBJ2-5; D not resolved. The CDR3 has 13 amino acids. The V and J ends lost 3 bases and 2 bases respectively, with 7 bases between them. Germline V gene sequence: CDR1 KGHSH, CDR2 LQKENI. The CDR3 sequence is CASSPPSQETQYF. In nucleotides, the CDR3 is TGTGCCAGCTCACCTCCCTCGCAAGAGACCCAGTACTTC.